This TCR beta chain stems from a study of cytotoxic CD8 clonotypes in ibrutinib-treated CLL. Cryopreserved PBMCs were the source of about 1.9 micrograms of genomic DNA, which went to TCR beta libraries. Germline loops: CDR1 SGHRS, CDR2 YFSETQ. The CDR3 is 13 amino acids. Trimming removed 4 bases from V and 14 bases from J; junction bases left unmatched: 9. This clone was counted between two and nine times. Target depth was 1 in 200,000 to 1 in 1 million T cells, about 10x per clonotype. Repertoires were generated with immunoSEQ multiplex PCR, while TCRdb's copy carries only in-frame clones and drops some. The sample records about 160,000 clones, 84% being singletons.

This specimen was PBMCs, taken after 24 months of ibrutinib treatment. V gene TRBV5-1 combines with J gene TRBJ1-6, with 7 nucleotides matching TRBD1. The source is a human donor with chronic lymphocytic leukemia. The CDR3 loop is CASSPGQLFTLHF. Written as DNA, the CDR3 is TGCGCCAGCAGCCCGGGACAGTTGTTCACCCTCCACTTT.